A selection of T cell receptor beta chains follows, all from one sample in a study of blood T cells in healthy people across ages. TCRdb ran MiXCR on the 5' RACE reads and lists one entry per CDR3 protein. The sample has about 970,000 distinct CDR3 sequences, roughly 51% seen once; the top ten hold roughly a fifth. The sequenced sample was blood. The receptors originated from an older woman in good health. The CDR3 runs from the conserved cysteine through the conserved F or W. Fields, in order: D gene, V gene, J gene, clone size, CDR3 length, CDR3 protein, CDR3 DNA. A D gene is named only where the DNA matches it firmly. Only part of the rows carry a size: once, few, many, or a class if the clone is expanded.

>TRBD2|TRBV6-5|TRBJ2-7|many|14
CASSYAGESYEQYF
TGTGCCAGCAGTTACGCGGGAGAGTCCTACGAGCAGTACTTC
>TRBD1|TRBV20-1|TRBJ1-2|NA|14
CSATLGGPLDGYTF
TGCAGTGCAACGCTAGGGGGCCCCCTCGATGGCTACACCTTC
>NA|TRBV7-9|TRBJ2-5|few|15
CASSREGQSQETQYF
TGTGCCAGCAGCCGAGAAGGACAGAGCCAAGAGACCCAGTACTTC
>TRBD2|TRBV4-1|TRBJ2-7|NA|16
CASSPLHLAGGYEQYF
TGCGCCAGCAGCCCGCTCCATCTAGCGGGAGGCTACGAGCAGTACTTC
>NA|TRBV5-1|TRBJ2-1|NA|14
CASSSQDGGNEQFF
TGCGCCAGCAGCTCCCAGGACGGTGGCAATGAGCAGTTCTTC
>NA|TRBV28|TRBJ2-7|few|14
CASSLEGLPYEQYF
TGTGCCAGCAGTCTGGAGGGACTTCCCTACGAGCAGTACTTC
>NA|TRBV29-1|TRBJ1-5|NA|14
CSVGTGGSNQPQHF
TGCAGCGTTGGAACCGGCGGTAGCAATCAGCCCCAGCATTTT
>NA|TRBV7-2|TRBJ1-5|NA|15
CASSIQHVGGQPQHF
TGTGCCAGCAGCATTCAGCATGTCGGGGGTCAGCCCCAGCATTTT
>NA|TRBV29-1|TRBJ2-3|NA|12
CSVGEAGDTQYF
TGCAGCGTTGGTGAGGCAGGAGATACGCAGTATTTT
>NA|TRBV7-8|TRBJ2-1|NA|15
CASSAQGGINNEQFF
TGTGCCAGCAGCGCACAGGGGGGGATTAACAATGAGCAGTTCTTC
>TRBD2|TRBV18|TRBJ2-7|NA|14
CASSPSGGFDEQYF
TGTGCCAGCTCACCAAGCGGGGGATTCGACGAGCAGTACTTC
>TRBD1|TRBV4-1|TRBJ2-7|NA|15
CASSHLRDRGHEQYF
TGCGCCAGCAGCCATCTCCGGGACAGGGGCCACGAGCAGTACTTC
>NA|TRBV7-2|TRBJ2-1|NA|17
CASSRTSTERVSNEQFF
TGTGCCAGCAGCCGAACATCAACTGAGCGGGTCTCCAATGAGCAGTTCTTC
>NA|TRBV20-1|TRBJ2-3|few|17
CSARFVQAPQTTDTQYF
TGCAGTGCTAGATTCGTTCAAGCGCCCCAAACCACAGATACGCAGTATTTT
>NA|TRBV11-2|TRBJ2-7|NA|18
CASSLSGYPWRRAYEQYF
TGTGCCAGCAGCTTATCCGGTTACCCGTGGCGGAGGGCCTACGAGCAGTACTTC
>NA|TRBV21-1|TRBJ2-7|few|15
CASGIFSGKFSEQYF
TGTGCCAGCGGAATTTTCAGCGGGAAGTTTAGCGAGCAGTACTTC
>NA|TRBV5-1|TRBJ2-1|many|11
CASSSHNEQFF
TGTGCCAGCAGTTCCCACAATGAGCAGTTCTTC
>NA|TRBV7-2|TRBJ1-2|NA|16
CASSLSTAQGDYGYTF
TGTGCCAGCAGCTTATCGACAGCCCAGGGTGACTATGGCTACACCTTC
>NA|TRBV25-1|TRBJ1-6|few|18
CASRMDRTPSSYNSPLHF
TGTGCCAGCAGAATGGACAGAACCCCGAGCTCCTATAATTCACCCCTCCACTTT
>NA|TRBV27|TRBJ1-2|NA|14
CASSLNRRERGYTF
TGTGCCAGCAGTTTAAACAGGAGGGAACGGGGCTACACCTTC
>TRBD2|TRBV28|TRBJ2-1|once|18
CASSLVLAGGSSYNEQFF
TGTGCCAGCAGTTTAGTACTAGCGGGAGGTAGTTCCTACAATGAGCAGTTCTTC
>NA|TRBV7-2|TRBJ2-5|NA|13
CASRNMWEETQYF
TGTGCCAGCAGGAATATGTGGGAAGAGACCCAGTACTTC